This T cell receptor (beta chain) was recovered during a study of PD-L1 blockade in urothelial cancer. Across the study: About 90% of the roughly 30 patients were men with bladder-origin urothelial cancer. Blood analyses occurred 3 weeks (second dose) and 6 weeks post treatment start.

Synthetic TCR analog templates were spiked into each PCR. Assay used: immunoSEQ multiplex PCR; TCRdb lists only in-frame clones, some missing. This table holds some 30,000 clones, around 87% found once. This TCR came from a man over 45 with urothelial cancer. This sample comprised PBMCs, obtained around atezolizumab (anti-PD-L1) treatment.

Here the CDR3 reads CASSLSRDLAHEQYF. CDR3 DNA: TGTGCCAGCAGCTTATCGCGGGACCTGGCTCACGAGCAGTACTTC. The chain is built from TRBV7-2 and TRBJ2-7; D perhaps matches TRBD2 (6 bases). This CDR3 comprises 15 residues. V was trimmed by 2 bases and J by 5 bases, leaving 16 bases between them. Germline V lookup: CDR1 SGHTA, CDR2 FQGNSA.